This T cell receptor (beta chain) was captured by sequencing in a study of OX40 agonist ivuxolimab in advanced cancers. As for the study in general: Partial responses were achieved by three patients: one hepatocellular carcinoma, two cutaneous melanoma.

Using immunoSEQ multiplex PCR, the repertoire was profiled, and TCRdb retains in-frame clones only, with some absent. The data contain about 83,000 clones, around 84% of them singletons. CDR3 length: 15 residues. V trimming: 3 bases; J trimming: 5 bases; junction bases outside the gene matches: 6. Germline-derived CDR1 and CDR2 are MRHNA and SNTAGT. The clonotype originates from an adult with an advanced solid tumor such as melanoma, head and neck, liver or kidney cancer. The chain links TRBV6-4 to TRBJ2-3, with TRBD2 matching over 9 bases. Sequencing used CD4+ or CD8+ T cells sorted from blood, obtained in a trial of the OX40 agonist ivuxolimab. In DNA, the CDR3 is TGTGCCAGCAGTGAAAGAACTAGCGGGTTAGATACGCAGTATTTT. Encoded protein: CASSERTSGLDTQYF.